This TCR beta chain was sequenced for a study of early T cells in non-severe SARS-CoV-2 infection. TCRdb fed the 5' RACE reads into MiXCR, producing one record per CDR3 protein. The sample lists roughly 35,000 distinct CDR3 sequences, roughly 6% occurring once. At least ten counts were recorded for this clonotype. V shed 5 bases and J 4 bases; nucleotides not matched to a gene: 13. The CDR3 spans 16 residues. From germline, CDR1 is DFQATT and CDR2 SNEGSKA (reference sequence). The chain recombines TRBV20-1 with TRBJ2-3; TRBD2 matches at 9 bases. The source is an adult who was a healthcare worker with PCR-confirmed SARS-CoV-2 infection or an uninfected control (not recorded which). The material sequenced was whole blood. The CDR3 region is CSAYRGRGRAPDTQYF. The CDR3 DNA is TGCAGTGCTTACAGAGGACGCGGGAGGGCCCCAGATACGCAGTATTTT.